A single sample is the source of the 23 T cell receptor beta chains below, sequenced in a study of technical replicates of blood from a handful of donors. Assay: immunoSEQ multiplex PCR; the TCRdb copy retains only in-frame clones and omits some. The sample has roughly 60,000 clones, over 85% seen once. The specimen was PBMCs. These receptors all come from a human donor in good health. Some clones in this sample may be carry-over from other donors' samples.

The chain couples TRBV11-2 to TRBJ2-5, with 9 bases lining up with TRBD2. CDR1 and CDR2 (germline): SGHAT, FQNNGV. V lost 1 base and J lost 5; bases outside the gene matches: 5. This CDR3 has 15 residues. This chain's CDR3 is CASSLVAGVGETQYF. The CDR3 DNA reads TGTGCCAGCAGCTTAGTAGCGGGGGTGGGGGAGACCCAGTACTTC. Together with reference TRBV11-2 and TRBJ2-5, the CDR3 gives the full variable domain: EAGVAQSPRYKIIEKRQSVAFWCNPISGHATLYWYQQILGQGPKLLIQFQNNGVVDDSQLPKDRFSAERLKGVDSTLKIQPAKLEDSAVYLCASSLVAGVGETQYFGPGTRLLVL.

The chain recombines TRBV19 with TRBJ1-2; D is possibly TRBD1 (5 bases). Deletions cut 4 bases from V and 3 bases from J, with 18 bases between. There are 16 residues in the CDR3. In germline, CDR1 is LNHDA, CDR2 SQIVND (reference sequence). CDR3 residues: CASSKRGGGDDYGYTF. The CDR3 DNA reads TGTGCCAGTAGTAAGAGGGGAGGAGGGGATGACTATGGCTACACCTTC.

V and J are TRBV2 and TRBJ2-1; perhaps TRBD2 as D (5 bases). The germline gives CDR1 SNHLY, CDR2 FYNNEI. Trimming stripped 1 base from V and 12 bases from J, with 13 bases between. This CDR3 is built from 13 residues. CDR3 amino acids: CASSEVTSNGQFF. CDR3 in DNA: TGTGCCAGCAGTGAAGTTACTAGTAACGGGCAGTTCTTC.

This chain connects TRBV5-4 to TRBJ1-1, with 7 bases lining up with TRBD1. Germline V gives CDR1 SGHNT, CDR2 YYREEE (reference sequence). J lost 2 bases, V lost 4 bases, and 11 bases had no gene match. The CDR3 is 16 residues long. The CDR3 region is CASSGLRTGPNTEAFF. The CDR3 DNA follows: TGTGCCAGCAGCGGATTAAGGACAGGCCCTAACACTGAAGCTTTCTTT.

The chain employs TRBV6-5 and TRBJ1-5; D gene ambiguous. The CDR3 consists of 14 residues. Germline CDR1 is MNHEY and CDR2 is SVGAGI. V dropped 5 bases and J dropped 5 bases, with 13 bases sitting between them. DNA of the CDR3: TGTGCCAGCAGTACCATCGGCCGGGATCAGCCCCAGCATTTT. Protein product: CASSTIGRDQPQHF.

CDR3 DNA: TGTGCCAGCAGCTTCGTGACTAGCTGGGGAAATGAGCAGTTCTTC. This translates into CASSFVTSWGNEQFF. The chain is built from TRBV5-6 and TRBJ2-1, with 7 positions matching TRBD2. The germline gives CDR1 SGHDT, CDR2 YYEEEE. The V gene end was trimmed by 2 bases and the J gene end by 7 bases; junction bases not matched to a gene: 9. This CDR3 spans 15 amino acids. Based on the CDR3 plus reference TRBV5-6 and TRBJ2-1, the full variable domain is DAGVTQSPTHLIKTRGQQVTLRCSPKSGHDTVSWYQQALGQGPQFIFQYYEEEERQRGNFPDRFSGHQFPNYSSELNVNALLLGDSALYLCASSFVTSWGNEQFFGPGTRLTVL.

The chain joins TRBV7-9 to TRBJ2-7, with D uncertain. The CDR3 extends over 16 amino acids. V lost 0 bases to trimming and J lost 0 bases, with 12 bases between them. Germline loops: CDR1 SEHNR, CDR2 FQNEAQ (reference sequence). The CDR3 reads CASSLARPKSSYEQYF. CDR3 in DNA: TGTGCCAGCAGCTTAGCGCGGCCCAAGAGCTCCTACGAGCAGTACTTC.

The chain joins TRBV7-2 to TRBJ2-1, with TRBD1 as a possible D gene (5 bases). V was trimmed by 6 bases and J by 4 bases, leaving 13 bases between them. Germline CDR1 is SGHTA and CDR2 is FQGNSA. This CDR3 is 14 amino acids long. CDR3 loop: CASRKERGYNEQFF. Here the CDR3 DNA reads TGTGCCAGCAGGAAGGAAAGGGGATACAATGAGCAGTTCTTC. The complete variable domain, with remaining parts taken from reference TRBV7-2 and TRBJ2-1, reads GAGVSQSPSNKVTEKGKDVELRCDPISGHTALYWYRQSLGQGLEFLIYFQGNSAPDKSGLPSDRFSAERTGGSVSTLTIQRTQQEDSAVYLCASRKERGYNEQFFGPGTRLTVL.

The rearrangement uses TRBV19 and TRBJ2-4, with D possibly being TRBD1 (5 bases). Germline-derived CDR1 and CDR2 are LNHDA and SQIVND (reference sequence). Between the trimmed V and J ends, which lost 3 bases and 8 bases, there was a span of 17 bases. The CDR3 length is 15 residues. CDR3 in DNA: TGTGCCAGTAGTATCTCCAGACAGTGGATGGACATTCAGTACTTC. Encoded protein: CASSISRQWMDIQYF.

Regarding this clone: This same CDR3 is encoded by further DNA sequences in the sample. This chain uses TRBV5-1 with TRBJ1-1; D unresolved. CDR1 is SGHRS and CDR2 is YFSETQ in the germline V gene. Trimming pared 3 bases from V and 4 bases from J, leaving 7 bases between. The CDR3 runs 12 residues. CDR3 protein: CASSWGGTEAFF. CDR3 DNA: TGCGCCAGCAGCTGGGGAGGCACTGAAGCTTTCTTT.

This sequence joins TRBV27 and TRBJ1-5, with 9 bases fitting TRBD1. J lost 2 bases, V lost 7 bases, and 3 bases had no gene match. Per germline, CDR1 MNHEY and CDR2 SMNVEV (reference sequence). This CDR3 is built from 14 residues. The CDR3 DNA follows: TGTGCCAGCACGGACAGGGGAGGCAATCAGCCCCAGCATTTT. It encodes CASTDRGGNQPQHF.

The chain links TRBV13 to TRBJ2-2; 10 nucleotides line up with TRBD2. Germline-derived CDR1 and CDR2 are PRHDT and FYEKMQ (reference sequence). CDR3 length: 16 amino acids. V lost 5 bases to trimming and J lost 5 bases; unmatched junction nucleotides: 8. CDR3 nucleotide sequence: TGTGCCAGCAGCCCGCCTAGCGGGGGTGTTACCGGGGAGCTGTTTTTT. It translates to CASSPPSGGVTGELFF.

This rearrangement joins TRBV30 to TRBJ2-4, with 7 bases fitting TRBD1. There are 13 residues in the CDR3. CDR1 and CDR2 from the germline V gene are GTSNPN and SVGIG (reference sequence). Trimming removed 5 bases from V and 10 bases from J; junction bases left unmatched: 11. In DNA, the CDR3 is TGTGCCTGGGAGGGACAGAACCCAGGAATTCAGTACTTC. Residues: CAWEGQNPGIQYF.

The J gene is TRBJ1-2, the V gene TRBV2; D remains unclear. The V gene's germline CDR1 is SNHLY and CDR2 FYNNEI. V was trimmed by 6 bases and J by 4 bases, leaving 9 bases between them. This CDR3 spans 12 amino acids. The CDR3 coding sequence is TGTGCCAGCAGACCGGAGCCCTATGGCTACACCTTC. Its translation: CASRPEPYGYTF.

This rearrangement joins TRBV6-1 to TRBJ2-5; 8 bases align to TRBD2. Trimming took 7 bases from V and 5 from J; bases not matched to a gene: 6. In germline, CDR1 is MNHNS, CDR2 SASEGT. This CDR3 has 13 residues. The CDR3: CASTVAGLETQYF. DNA of the CDR3: TGTGCCAGCACCGTAGCGGGGTTGGAGACCCAGTACTTC.

The chain uses TRBV7-7 and TRBJ2-1, with 8 positions matching TRBD2. Germline lookup yields CDR1 SSHAT and CDR2 FNYEAQ (reference sequence). Trimming removed 5 bases from V and 4 bases from J; junction bases left unmatched: 13. The CDR3 consists of 17 residues. CDR3 sequence reads: CASSRSAGGGTYNEQFF. The CDR3 DNA reads as TGTGCCAGCAGCCGGTCAGCCGGCGGGGGGACTTACAATGAGCAGTTCTTC.

The V call is TRBV5-1, the J call TRBJ2-2; D not certain. Germline V gene sequence: CDR1 SGHRS, CDR2 YFSETQ. This CDR3 comprises 15 residues. Trimming stripped 0 bases from V and 5 bases from J, with 11 bases between. For the CDR3, the DNA is TGCGCCAGCAGCTTGGCCGCCATAGTAACCGGGGAGCTGTTTTTT. Translating it yields CASSLAAIVTGELFF. Looking up the rest from reference TRBV5-1 and TRBJ2-2 gives the full variable domain: KAGVTQTPRYLIKTRGQQVTLSCSPISGHRSVSWYQQTPGQGLQFLFEYFSETQRNKGNFPGRFSGRQFSNSRSEMNVSTLELGDSALYLCASSLAAIVTGELFFGEGSRLTVL.

The V and J genes are TRBV18 and TRBJ2-3; no clear D gene. This CDR3 contains 15 residues. The V gene lost 0 bases and the J gene lost 6 bases, with 13 bases spanning the gap. The V gene's germline CDR1 is KGHSH and CDR2 LQKENI. CDR3 nucleotide sequence: TGTGCCAGCTCACCACCGGTCAACACCGGGGATACGCAGTATTTT. Translating it yields CASSPPVNTGDTQYF.

The chain recombines TRBV9 with TRBJ2-1; 14 bases align to TRBD2. V lost 1 base, J lost 6 bases, and 6 bases stayed unmatched. The CDR3 contains 17 residues. CDR1 and CDR2 from the germline V gene are SGDLS and YYNGEE. CDR3 protein: CASSVRLAGGPGNEQFF. The CDR3 nucleotides are TGTGCCAGCAGCGTAAGACTAGCGGGGGGGCCGGGCAATGAGCAGTTCTTC.

The chain links TRBV6-5 to TRBJ1-2; TRBD1 might be the D (6 bases). The V end was cut by 2 bases, the J end by 4 bases, with 11 bases between. This CDR3 has 14 amino acids. Germline lookup yields CDR1 MNHEY and CDR2 SVGAGI. CDR3 sequence (DNA): TGTGCCAGCAGTTACGGGGGCACGGTCTATGGCTACACCTTC. This sequence encodes CASSYGGTVYGYTF.

The gene calls are TRBV4-3 and TRBJ2-3; D might be TRBD2 (5 bases). Germline lookup yields CDR1 LGHNA and CDR2 YSLEER. V lost 0 bases and J lost 8, with 12 bases in between. The CDR3 contains 14 residues. The CDR3 DNA sequence: TGCGCCAGCAGCCAAGAAGTAGTTGGAGGTACGCAGTATTTT. It encodes CASSQEVVGGTQYF.

This clone was seen a single time. The chain links TRBV6-5 to TRBJ2-7, with a tentative D call TRBD2 (6 bases). The germline gives CDR1 MNHEY, CDR2 SVGAGI. This CDR3 spans 13 amino acids. V was cut by 5 bases and J by 2 bases, with 10 bases left in between. The CDR3 is CASSGGGTYEQYF. CDR3 sequence (DNA): TGTGCCAGCAGTGGGGGAGGAACCTACGAGCAGTACTTC.

The chain has TRBV5-1 and TRBJ2-5; D may be TRBD2 (7 bases). The V and J ends lost 3 bases and 9 bases respectively, with 18 bases between them. The CDR3 is 14 residues long. The germline gives CDR1 SGHRS, CDR2 YFSETQ. CDR3 protein: CASSWAAGAGAQYF. CDR3 DNA: TGCGCCAGCAGCTGGGCTGCGGGGGCTGGGGCCCAGTACTTC.